Presented here are 30 T cell receptor beta chains from one specimen sequenced in a study of blood T cell repertoires in COVID-19. The repertoire was sequenced with immunoSEQ multiplex PCR; TCRdb's copy has only in-frame clones and lacks some. The data contain 210,000 or so clones, under 90% of them singletons. Sequencing used PBMCs or T cells enriched from blood (not recorded which). These receptors all stem from a man between 60 and 75 years old who had recovered from COVID-19.

V and J are TRBV27 and TRBJ2-2; 9 bases map to TRBD1. Germline values: CDR1 MNHEY, CDR2 SMNVEV (reference sequence). Germline trimming cut 0 bases from V and 6 bases from J; bases unmatched to any gene: 5. The CDR3 length is 16 residues. CDR3 sequence (DNA): TGTGCCAGCAGTTTATCTTGGGACAGGGCGTCCGGGGAGCTGTTTTTT. This sequence encodes CASSLSWDRASGELFF.

This sequence joins TRBV5-4 and TRBJ1-4; D is possibly TRBD1 (5 bases). The CDR3 is made up of 16 amino acids. With 4 bases removed from V and 5 bases from J, the gap between germline ends came to 18 bases. CDR1 and CDR2 (germline): SGHNT, YYREEE (reference sequence). CDR3 sequence reads: CASSRYNPGGNEKLFF. CDR3 coding DNA: TGTGCCAGCAGCCGATATAACCCGGGGGGAAATGAAAAACTGTTTTTT.

V is TRBV7-3 and J is TRBJ1-1; a possible D gene is TRBD1 (5 bases). This CDR3 region has 13 residues. CDR1 is SGHTA, CDR2 FQGTGA, per germline. Between the trimmed V and J ends, which lost 5 bases and 1 base, there was a span of 8 bases. In DNA form, the CDR3 reads TGTGCCAGCAGCACACAGGAGAACACTGAAGCTTTCTTT. The encoded protein is CASSTQENTEAFF.

A single count supports this clone. The chain links TRBV3-1 (or the pseudogene TRBV3-2) to TRBJ2-7; 8 bases are shared with TRBD1. Germline CDR1 reads LGHDT; CDR2 reads YNNKEL (reference sequence). Trimming cost V 4 bases and J 0 bases; bases outside gene matches: 8. The CDR3 is 16 amino acids. The CDR3 loop is CASSLSTGGFSYEQYF. The CDR3 bases are TGTGCCAGCAGCCTTTCCACAGGGGGATTCTCCTACGAGCAGTACTTC.

The rearrangement uses TRBV4-2 and TRBJ2-2; 7 bases fit TRBD1. The germline CDR1 and CDR2 sequences are LGHNA and YNFKEQ. The trim removed 4 bases at V and 6 bases at J, leaving 8 bases unmatched. The CDR3 is 15 residues long. The CDR3 region has the DNA TGTGCCAGCAGCCCGAGACAGGGACGTGCCGGGGAGCTGTTTTTT. This gives the protein CASSPRQGRAGELFF.

The CDR3 reads CASSPDRQNTEAFF. In DNA, the CDR3 is TGTGCCAGCAGCCCCGACAGACAGAACACTGAAGCTTTCTTT. The rearrangement uses TRBV11-2 and TRBJ1-1; weak D call: TRBD1 (5 bases). This CDR3 is 14 amino acids long. The germline CDR1 and CDR2 sequences are SGHAT and FQNNGV. Deletions cut 5 bases from V and 1 base from J, with 11 bases between.

J is TRBJ2-3 and V is TRBV19, with D tentatively TRBD1 (6 bases). The CDR3 is made up of 14 amino acids. Germline V gene sequence: CDR1 LNHDA, CDR2 SQIVND (reference sequence). Trimming took off 2 bases at V and 2 bases at J, with 8 bases between the two ends. Written as DNA, the CDR3 is TGTGCCAGTAGTATACAGGGGATCACAGATACGCAGTATTTT. Amino acids: CASSIQGITDTQYF.

The rearrangement links TRBV6-5 to TRBJ1-2, with 7 nucleotides matching TRBD1. After removal of 5 bases from V and 6 bases from J, the junction contained 6 bases not matched to a gene. Per the germline V gene, CDR1 is MNHEY and CDR2 is SVGAGI. The CDR3 covers 13 residues. The DNA for the CDR3 is TGTGCCAGCAGTAACCCGAGGGGGCATGGCTACACCTTC. It is translated as CASSNPRGHGYTF.

V is TRBV11-3 and J is TRBJ2-7, with 8 positions matching TRBD2. The V segment lost 4 bases and the J segment 6 bases; nucleotides outside the gene matches: 5. The V gene's germline CDR1 is SGHNT and CDR2 YENEEA. This CDR3 contains 13 residues. The CDR3 spells CASSSPRGGEQYF. The DNA of the CDR3 is TGTGCCAGCAGCTCCCCCCGGGGGGGCGAGCAGTACTTC.

This chain uses TRBV7-3 with TRBJ1-6; possibly TRBD1 for D (6 bases). Trimming removed 5 bases at V and 10 bases at J, with 15 bases between. This CDR3 region has 14 residues. From germline, CDR1 is SGHTA and CDR2 FQGTGA. As DNA, the CDR3 is TGTGCCAGCAGCCAACAGGGAGTCGGGTCACCCCTCCACTTT. It specifies CASSQQGVGSPLHF.

The CDR3: CASEDRVGTGELFF. CDR3 sequence (DNA): TGTGCCAGCGAAGACAGGGTAGGGACCGGGGAGCTGTTTTTT. This rearrangement joins TRBV11-3 to TRBJ2-2; 7 bases align to TRBD1. J gave up 5 bases and V 8 bases, and 8 bases lay outside the gene matches. Germline CDR1 and CDR2: SGHNT and YENEEA. The length of the CDR3 is 14 residues.

J is TRBJ1-5 and V is TRBV6-5; 9 bases line up with TRBD1. Germline lookup yields CDR1 MNHEY and CDR2 SVGAGI. The CDR3 extends over 15 amino acids. J lost 5 bases, V lost 6 bases, and 8 bases had no gene match. CDR3 in amino acids: CASRRTGEVYQPQHF. CDR3 coding DNA: TGTGCCAGCAGAAGGACAGGGGAGGTTTATCAGCCCCAGCATTTT.

V and J are TRBV12-1 and TRBJ2-3; the tabulated D call, TRBD2, remains unverified against the DNA. TRBV12-1 is termed a pseudogene. CDR3 length: 17 amino acids. The CDR3 coding sequence is TGTGCCAGCAGCTTTGCGGCTAGCGGGGGGGGTTTGGATACGCAGTATTTT. As protein: CASSFAASGGGLDTQYF.

In this sample, this clone turned up once. This chain uses TRBV4-2 with TRBJ2-5; D not resolved. Deletions cut 5 bases from V and 0 bases from J, with 13 bases between. Germline CDR1 is LGHNA and CDR2 is YNFKEQ. This CDR3 is 15 amino acids long. CDR3 in DNA: TGTGCCAGCAGCTACTCCTCAGGATACCAAGAGACCCAGTACTTC. Residues: CASSYSSGYQETQYF.

The chain is built from TRBV6-4 and TRBJ1-1, with a possible D match to TRBD1 (5 bases). Trimming took off 3 bases at V and 4 bases at J, with 9 bases between the two ends. Germline CDR1 is MRHNA and CDR2 is SNTAGT. This CDR3 region has 13 residues. The CDR3, as DNA: TGTGCCAGCAGTGAGCTTCAGGGCACTGAAGCTTTCTTT. It encodes CASSELQGTEAFF.

The chain links TRBV15 to TRBJ2-2; D gene unclear. Trimming removed 0 bases at V and 2 bases at J, with 7 bases between. The CDR3 sequence is 15 residues long. Germline CDR1 and CDR2: LNHNV and YYDKDF (reference sequence). The CDR3 is CATSRDPTNTGELFF. The CDR3 DNA reads as TGTGCCACCAGCAGAGACCCTACCAACACCGGGGAGCTGTTTTTT.

The chain combines TRBV11-1 with TRBJ2-2; 8 nucleotides agree with TRBD1. The J segment lost 1 base and the V segment lost 6 bases, leaving 4 bases of the junction unmatched. The CDR3 is made up of 15 amino acids. Looked up from germline, CDR1 is SGHAT and CDR2 is FQDESV (reference sequence). As DNA, the CDR3 is TGTGCCAGCAGAGACAGGGGTCGGAACACCGGGGAGCTGTTTTTT. Translated, it gives CASRDRGRNTGELFF.

The chain is built from TRBV7-9 and TRBJ2-5; 7 nucleotides align to TRBD1. The junction had 3 bases not matched to a gene; V was cut back by 3 bases and J by 5 bases. CDR1 is SEHNR and CDR2 is FQNEAQ in the germline V gene (reference sequence). The CDR3 has 13 amino acids. CDR3 sequence: CASSFRQGETQYF. CDR3 bases: TGTGCCAGCAGCTTTAGACAGGGCGAGACCCAGTACTTC.

J is TRBJ2-1 and V is TRBV7-9; 9 nucleotides match TRBD1. Germline loops: CDR1 SEHNR, CDR2 FQNEAQ (reference sequence). The trim removed 3 bases at V and 6 bases at J, leaving 6 bases unmatched. The CDR3 consists of 15 residues. CDR3 in amino acids: CASSFGTGSINEQFF. CDR3 DNA: TGTGCCAGCAGCTTTGGGACAGGGTCTATCAATGAGCAGTTCTTC.

The chain recombines TRBV5-1 with TRBJ2-3, with 8 positions matching TRBD1. CDR1 SGHRS and CDR2 YFSETQ come from the germline V gene. V lost 2 bases and J lost 1; bases outside the gene matches: 3. The CDR3 has 15 residues. The CDR3 protein is CASSFSGGGTDTQYF. CDR3 in DNA: TGCGCCAGCAGCTTCTCAGGGGGCGGCACAGATACGCAGTATTTT. The variable domain in full, with the rest retrieved from reference TRBV5-1 and TRBJ2-3, is KAGVTQTPRYLIKTRGQQVTLSCSPISGHRSVSWYQQTPGQGLQFLFEYFSETQRNKGNFPGRFSGRQFSNSRSEMNVSTLELGDSALYLCASSFSGGGTDTQYFGPGTRLTVL.

V gene TRBV5-5 combines with J gene TRBJ1-3; perhaps TRBD1 as D (6 bases). Trimming pared 4 bases from V and 0 bases from J, leaving 11 bases between. The CDR3 extends over 15 amino acids. The germline CDR1 and CDR2 sequences are SGHKS and YYEKEE (reference sequence). CDR3 sequence (DNA): TGTGCCAGCAGCCATACAGGGTCCTCTGGAAACACCATATATTTT. This sequence encodes CASSHTGSSGNTIYF.

The V gene is TRBV11-2, the J gene TRBJ2-3; 8 positions match TRBD2. J was trimmed by 1 base and V by 2 bases; bases with no gene match: 11. Germline V gene lookup returns CDR1 SGHAT and CDR2 FQNNGV. This CDR3 spans 18 amino acids. The CDR3 DNA reads as TGTGCCAGCAGCTTACGTCGGAGTTTGCGGGGGGGCACAGATACGCAGTATTTT. It codes for CASSLRRSLRGGTDTQYF.

The genes are TRBV5-4 and TRBJ1-1; possible D gene TRBD1, 6 bases. V was clipped by 1 base and J by 6 bases, with 10 bases between them. Germline V gives CDR1 SGHNT, CDR2 YYREEE (reference sequence). The CDR3 is 13 residues long. CDR3 region: CASSLQGSPEAFF. CDR3 nucleotides: TGTGCCAGCAGCTTGCAGGGGAGCCCTGAAGCTTTCTTT.

This chain connects TRBV2 to TRBJ2-1; TRBD1 aligns across 10 bases. V was clipped by 7 bases and J by 2 bases; unmatched bases: 5. CDR3 size: 15 residues. The germline V gene has CDR1 SNHLY and CDR2 FYNNEI. CDR3 sequence reads: CASNRDRGPYNEQFF. The CDR3 DNA follows: TGTGCCAGCAACCGGGACAGGGGCCCCTACAATGAGCAGTTCTTC.

This clone has a handful of counts. The gene calls are TRBV2 and TRBJ1-3, with a tentative D call TRBD1 (6 bases). Germline V lookup: CDR1 SNHLY, CDR2 FYNNEI. The CDR3 totals 15 residues. Trimming removed 2 bases at V and 4 bases at J, with 12 bases between. The CDR3 loop reads CASSESGGQGNTIYF. In DNA form, the CDR3 reads TGTGCCAGCAGTGAATCGGGGGGGCAAGGAAACACCATATATTTT.

The chain joins TRBV11-2 to TRBJ2-5, with TRBD2 matching over 10 bases. Per the germline V gene, CDR1 is SGHAT and CDR2 is FQNNGV. The V gene end was trimmed by 3 bases and the J gene end by 2 bases; junction bases not matched to a gene: 3. The CDR3 length is 15 residues. The CDR3 loop reads CASSLGAGGQETQYF. Written as DNA, the CDR3 is TGTGCCAGCAGCTTGGGAGCGGGGGGGCAAGAGACCCAGTACTTC.

The genes are TRBV9 and TRBJ1-6; a weak D match, TRBD1 (5 bases). Germline V gives CDR1 SGDLS, CDR2 YYNGEE. This CDR3 is built from 18 residues. V dropped 4 bases and J dropped 3 bases, with 20 bases sitting between them. In nucleotides, the CDR3 is TGTGCCAGCAGCCCACTCCCGGGACTCCAGCTCTATAATTCACCCCTCCACTTT. Translating gives CASSPLPGLQLYNSPLHF.

The J gene is TRBJ1-1, the V gene TRBV5-1, with D perhaps matching TRBD1 (6 bases). Germline V lookup: CDR1 SGHRS, CDR2 YFSETQ. V was cut by 4 bases and J by 6 bases, with 16 bases left in between. The CDR3 is 14 amino acids. CDR3 sequence: CASSDGQPPAEAFF. The CDR3 DNA follows: TGCGCCAGCAGCGATGGACAGCCACCCGCTGAAGCTTTCTTT.

The rearrangement links TRBV19 to TRBJ1-6; 10 bases are shared with TRBD1. The CDR3 length is 17 residues. Germline lookup yields CDR1 LNHDA and CDR2 SQIVND (reference sequence). V shed 3 bases and J 5 bases; nucleotides not matched to a gene: 7. The CDR3 sequence: CASSIATGGADNSPLHF. CDR3 sequence (DNA): TGTGCCAGTAGTATCGCGACAGGGGGCGCAGATAATTCACCCCTCCACTTT.

This chain links TRBV7-2 with TRBJ2-2; the match to TRBD1 covers 9 bases. This CDR3 region has 16 residues. After removal of 5 bases from V and 7 bases from J, the junction contained 11 bases not matched to a gene. The V gene's germline CDR1 is SGHTA and CDR2 FQGNSA. The CDR3 DNA follows: TGTGCCAGCAGCCCCGGGACAGGGTTGACGCTCGGGGAGCTGTTTTTT. It yields the protein CASSPGTGLTLGELFF.